This T cell receptor (beta chain) derives from a study of chemoradiotherapy in HPV16-positive cancers. To note about this clone: Antigen unknown.

General study findings and limits: During treatment, candidate HPV-specific clones and E7-related motifs expanded in tumor.

Produced via immunoSEQ multiplex PCR; TCRdb's table is partial and in-frame only. The repertoire holds 1,500 to 2,000 clones, with around nine tenths as singletons. The length of the CDR3 is 18 residues. V shed 2 bases and J 7 bases; nucleotides not matched to a gene: 13. CDR1 is MDHEN and CDR2 is SYDVKM in the germline V gene. The chain has TRBV28 and TRBJ2-2, with TRBD2 identical over 10 bases. Sample: tumor tissue, taken from a patient who underwent chemoradiotherapy. The clonotype was recovered from a human donor with HPV-associated anogenital cancer. CDR3 nucleotide sequence: TGTGCCAGCAGTTTACGTCGTGACAGCGGGGGGGCCCACGGGGAGCTGTTTTTT. Translating it yields CASSLRRDSGGAHGELFF.